A selection of T cell receptor beta chains follows, all from one sample in a study of T and B cells in COVID-19 patients. MiXCR, applied by TCRdb to the multiplex PCR reads, yields one record per CDR3 protein. The table includes over 10,000 distinct CDR3 sequences, approximately 24% detected once. What was sequenced was blood. Receptors were obtained from a human donor who had recovered from COVID-19. The CDR3 runs from the conserved cysteine through the conserved F or W. The D gene is left open where the match is weak. Size tells how often a clone was seen (once, few, many) or the class of an expanded clone, and some rows leave it out.

D gene | CDR3 length | clone size | J gene | V gene | CDR3 protein | CDR3 DNA
- | 13 | few | TRBJ1-6 | TRBV6-4 | CASSDRENSPLHF | TGTGCCAGCAGTGACAGGGAAAATTCACCCCTCCACTTT
TRBD1 | 13 | medium-sized | TRBJ2-7 | TRBV6-6 | CASRGDSPYEQYF | TGTGCCAGCAGGGGGGACAGCCCCTACGAGCAGTACTTC
- | 15 | medium-sized | TRBJ2-7 | TRBV29-1 | CSGRTRLANSYEQYF | TGCAGCGGGCGAACCAGACTCGCCAACTCCTACGAGCAGTACTTC
- | 16 | few | TRBJ2-7 | TRBV11-2 | CASSLTDGLRSYEQYF | TGTGCCAGCAGTTTAACCGACGGACTTCGCTCCTACGAGCAGTACTTC
- | 15 | - | TRBJ2-3 | TRBV24-1 | CATSDPYTGTDTQYF | TGTGCCACCAGTGATCCATACACAGGCACAGATACGCAGTATTTT
TRBD2 | 16 | medium-sized | TRBJ2-1 | TRBV19 | CASSMGASGGAREQFF | TGTGCCAGTAGTATGGGGGCTAGCGGGGGGGCCCGTGAGCAGTTCTTC
TRBD2 | 16 | - | TRBJ2-3 | TRBV29-1 | CSVERAGGPRTDTQYF | TGCAGCGTTGAAAGGGCGGGGGGGCCCCGCACAGATACGCAGTATTTT
- | 15 | medium-sized | TRBJ2-3 | TRBV29-1 | CSVVGRTARGDTQYF | TGCAGCGTTGTGGGGAGGACCGCTAGGGGGGATACGCAGTATTTT
- | 13 | - | TRBJ1-2 | TRBV20-1 | CSAPMGGSGGYTF | TGCAGTGCGCCCATGGGGGGGTCGGGCGGCTACACCTTC
- | 12 | medium-sized | TRBJ2-1 | TRBV19 | CASSGMGNEQFF | TGTGCCAGTAGCGGCATGGGGAATGAGCAGTTCTTC
- | 13 | - | TRBJ1-2 | TRBV12-3/TRBV12-4 | CASNLDRRGGYTF | TGTGCCAGCAATTTGGACCGCCGAGGCGGCTACACCTTC
- | 15 | - | TRBJ2-7 | TRBV5-4 | CASSRTGRRAYEQYF | TGTGCCAGCAGTAGGACGGGGAGGCGAGCCTACGAGCAGTACTTC
TRBD1 | 15 | - | TRBJ2-2 | TRBV20-1 | CSAKRDSLNTGELFF | TGCAGTGCCAAACGGGACAGCCTAAACACCGGGGAGCTGTTTTTT
TRBD2 | 14 | medium-sized | TRBJ2-7 | TRBV27 | CASSFRGEWYEQYF | TGTGCCAGCAGTTTTCGGGGGGAGTGGTACGAGCAGTACTTC
TRBD1 | 15 | - | TRBJ2-3 | TRBV10-1 | CASSESQGPTDTQYF | TGCGCCAGCAGTGAATCACAGGGGCCCACAGATACGCAGTATTTT